The 11 T cell receptor beta chains presented below share a single source sample, sequenced in a study of blood T cell repertoires in COVID-19. The method was immunoSEQ multiplex PCR; TCRdb's version includes in-frame clones alone and lacks a portion of them. The table has 350,000 to 400,000 clones, roughly 90% seen once. What was sequenced was PBMCs or T cells enriched from blood (not recorded which). The origin of the receptors is a woman between 40 and 55 years old who had been exposed to COVID-19.

V and J are TRBV11-2 and TRBJ1-3, with D tentatively TRBD1 (5 bases). V was shortened by 5 bases and J by 0 bases, with 11 bases between the two germline ends. Germline CDR1 SGHAT, CDR2 FQNNGV. This CDR3 comprises 15 residues. The CDR3 coding sequence is TGTGCCAGCAGCGTCGGCGGGGGCTCTGGAAACACCATATATTTT. It specifies CASSVGGGSGNTIYF.

The chain couples TRBV19 to TRBJ1-4; 7 nucleotides match TRBD1. The germline V gene has CDR1 LNHDA and CDR2 SQIVND (reference sequence). The CDR3 loop spans 14 amino acids. V dropped 7 bases and J dropped 7; count of bases not matched to a gene: 9. The CDR3 loop is CASNADRWSEKLFF. The CDR3 DNA is TGTGCCAGTAACGCGGACAGGTGGTCTGAAAAACTGTTTTTT.

The chain employs TRBV7-8 and TRBJ1-2; the D gene is possibly TRBD1 (5 bases). Germline CDR1 reads SGHVS; CDR2 reads FQNEAQ. V lost 2 bases, J lost 8 bases, and 9 bases lay in between. The CDR3 covers 12 residues. CDR3 nucleotides: TGTGCCAGCAGCTTATCAGGGATCGGCTACACCTTC. It translates to CASSLSGIGYTF.

The chain links TRBV27 to TRBJ2-5; 9 bases fit TRBD1. Germline V gene sequence: CDR1 MNHEY, CDR2 SMNVEV (reference sequence). The CDR3 runs 13 residues. Trimming removed 8 bases from V and 7 bases from J; junction bases left unmatched: 8. As DNA, the CDR3 is TGTGCCAGCCGGACAGGGGCCCGGGGGACCCAGTACTTC. It yields the protein CASRTGARGTQYF.

This rearrangement joins TRBV7-3 to TRBJ2-5; 9 nucleotides line up with TRBD1. Trimming cost V 1 base and J 4 bases; bases outside gene matches: 4. CDR3 size: 15 residues. Germline V gene lookup returns CDR1 SGHTA and CDR2 FQGTGA. CDR3 amino acids: CASSLRQGGSETQYF. In DNA form, the CDR3 reads TGTGCCAGCAGCTTAAGACAGGGGGGGTCAGAGACCCAGTACTTC.

The chain has TRBV5-1 and TRBJ2-7; D is unresolved. This CDR3 is built from 15 residues. The germline gives CDR1 SGHRS, CDR2 YFSETQ. Trimming left V 4 bases short and J 6 bases short, with 20 bases between. The CDR3 region has the DNA TGCGCCAGCAGCCGCGGTGCGGTTTACGGCCTCGAGCAGTACTTC. Translation: CASSRGAVYGLEQYF.

The J gene is TRBJ2-7, the V gene TRBV7-9, with D perhaps TRBD1 (6 bases). CDR1 SEHNR and CDR2 FQNEAQ come from the germline V gene (reference sequence). The V end lost 3 bases, the J end lost 0 bases, and 15 bases lay between the germline ends. The CDR3 spans 16 residues. The CDR3 here is CASSFPGHRSSYEQYF. The CDR3 DNA reads as TGTGCCAGCAGCTTTCCGGGACACCGGAGCTCCTACGAGCAGTACTTC.

DNA for the CDR3: TGTGCCAGCAGTTTGCGGGACAGGGTGTTCTACGAGCAGTACTTC. It specifies CASSLRDRVFYEQYF. The chain combines TRBV27 with TRBJ2-7; the match to TRBD1 covers 9 bases. There are 15 residues in the CDR3. With 3 bases clipped from V and 3 bases from J, the junction kept 6 bases outside the gene matches. Germline CDR1 is MNHEY and CDR2 is SMNVEV (reference sequence).

This rearrangement joins TRBV9 to TRBJ1-1; TRBD1 matches at 10 bases. Germline-derived CDR1 and CDR2 are SGDLS and YYNGEE. The V segment lost 4 bases and the J segment 4 bases; nucleotides outside the gene matches: 4. CDR3 length: 14 residues. CDR3 region: CASSLTGGITEAFF. The CDR3 coding sequence is TGTGCCAGCAGCCTGACAGGGGGCATCACTGAAGCTTTCTTT.

The genes are TRBV9 and TRBJ1-2, with a tentative D call TRBD1 (5 bases). The CDR3 covers 15 residues. V dropped 0 bases and J dropped 1 base, with 10 bases sitting between them. CDR1 SGDLS and CDR2 YYNGEE come from the germline V gene. CDR3 nucleotide sequence: TGTGCCAGCAGCGTAGGAGACAGCATTAACTATGGCTACACCTTC. This translates into CASSVGDSINYGYTF.

The V gene is TRBV10-1, the J gene TRBJ1-5, with D hard to call. The ends were cut back, 0 bases at V and 5 bases at J, with 5 bases in the middle. The CDR3 extends over 13 amino acids. Germline CDR1 reads WNHNN; CDR2 reads SYGVQD (reference sequence). The CDR3 DNA follows: TGCGCCAGCAGTGAGTCCCCAGATCAGCCCCAGCATTTT. It specifies CASSESPDQPQHF.